Following are 12 T cell receptor beta chains from one sample sequenced in a study of vaccination effects on CD4 cells after COVID-19. Some clones are missing from TCRdb's copy, which holds only in-frame ones; the method was immunoSEQ multiplex PCR. The data show approximately 38,000 clones, 73% seen once. Ahead of sequencing, the ViraFEST assay grew antigen-specific CD4+ T cells using viral peptide pools. Cultured cells yielded isolated CD4+ T cells after approximately nine days. It was between March and December 2020 that the person had a SARS-CoV-2 infection confirmed by PCR. No antigen has been identified for these receptors. Material: CD4+ T cells from PBMCs cultured with a peptide pool, obtained before COVID-19 vaccination. The receptors originated from a human donor who had a prior SARS-CoV-2 infection.

This chain joins TRBV19 and TRBJ2-1; TRBD2 matches at 9 bases. The germline gives CDR1 LNHDA, CDR2 SQIVND (reference sequence). V lost 6 bases and J lost 0; bases outside the gene matches: 0. CDR3 length equals 14 residues. The CDR3 is CASRTSGSYNEQFF. In nucleotides, the CDR3 is TGTGCCAGTAGGACTAGCGGCTCCTACAATGAGCAGTTCTTC.

This clone showed up just a few times. The genes are TRBV7-2 and TRBJ2-1, with 7 bases identical to TRBD2. This CDR3 region has 15 residues. Germline V lookup: CDR1 SGHTA, CDR2 FQGNSA. V was pared by 0 bases and J by 7 bases, with 6 bases of the junction left unmatched. The CDR3 DNA is TGTGCCAGCAGCTTAGCGGGAGGGCCCAGGAATGAGCAGTTCTTC. Translated, it gives CASSLAGGPRNEQFF.

This clone was picked up a small number of times. The chain joins TRBV18 to TRBJ2-2, with D unclear. The CDR3 contains 12 residues. V was cut by 2 bases and J by 10 bases, with 8 bases left in between. In germline, CDR1 is KGHSH, CDR2 LQKENI. The DNA for the CDR3 is TGTGCCAGCTCACCAAGGGTGGTGGAGCTGTTTTTT. It encodes CASSPRVVELFF. Full variable domain (rest looked up from reference TRBV18 and TRBJ2-2): NAGVMQNPRHLVRRRGQEARLRCSPMKGHSHVYWYRQLPEEGLKFMVYLQKENIIDESGMPKERFSAEFPKEGPSILRIQQVVRGDSAAYFCASSPRVVELFFGEGSRLTVL.

The rearrangement joins TRBV15 to TRBJ2-5, with 11 bases identical to TRBD2. The germline CDR1 and CDR2 sequences are LNHNV and YYDKDF (reference sequence). The CDR3 runs to 18 residues. V gave up 2 bases and J gave up 5 bases; unmatched junction bases: 13. CDR3 nucleotide sequence: TGTGCCACCAGCAGACGAAGACTAGCGGGAAATGGGCGCGAGACCCAGTACTTC. It yields the protein CATSRRRLAGNGRETQYF. Drawing the rest from reference TRBV15 and TRBJ2-5, the complete variable domain is DAMVIQNPRYQVTQFGKPVTLSCSQTLNHNVMYWYQQKSSQAPKLLFHYYDKDFNNEADTPDNFQSRRPNTSFCFLDIRSPGLGDTAMYLCATSRRRLAGNGRETQYFGPGTRLLVL.

The chain uses TRBV7-2 and TRBJ2-1, with 8 bases aligning to TRBD2. J lost 10 bases, V lost 4 bases, and 12 bases had no gene match. The V gene's germline CDR1 is SGHTA and CDR2 FQGNSA. The CDR3 runs 15 residues. The CDR3 loop is CASSSGTSRSQEQFF. CDR3 bases: TGTGCCAGCAGCTCCGGGACTAGTAGGTCGCAGGAGCAGTTCTTC.

The rearrangement uses TRBV7-9 and TRBJ2-7; D gene ambiguous. The germline V gene has CDR1 SEHNR and CDR2 FQNEAQ (reference sequence). The germline V and J ends were trimmed by 2 bases and 1 base, with 9 bases remaining between them. The CDR3 sequence is 14 residues long. CDR3 sequence reads: CASSLLSGSYEQYF. Here the CDR3 DNA reads TGTGCCAGCAGCTTACTTTCCGGTTCCTACGAGCAGTACTTC.

The chain is built from TRBV6-2 or TRBV6-3 and TRBJ2-3; 7 bases are a match to TRBD2. V lost 3 bases to trimming and J lost 4 bases; unmatched junction nucleotides: 7. The CDR3 extends over 15 amino acids. Germline CDR1 reads MNHEY; CDR2 reads SVGEGT. For the CDR3, the DNA is TGTGCCAGCAGTTATTGGGGCGGGAGCCCAGATACGCAGTATTTT. Its protein product is CASSYWGGSPDTQYF.

The chain uses TRBV12-3 or TRBV12-4 and TRBJ1-6; D is ambiguous. This CDR3 has 13 residues. The germline V and J ends were trimmed by 5 bases and 9 bases, with 11 bases remaining between them. The CDR3 here is CASSPDWTSPLHF. The DNA for the CDR3 is TGTGCCAGCAGTCCGGACTGGACTTCACCCCTCCACTTT.

This chain links TRBV15 with TRBJ2-2; TRBD1 matches at 9 bases. Looked up from germline, CDR1 is LNHNV and CDR2 is YYDKDF (reference sequence). This CDR3 has 17 amino acids. V lost 1 base to trimming and J lost 2 bases; unmatched junction nucleotides: 5. DNA of the CDR3: TGTGCCACCAGCAGAGGGCCGGGACAGGGCAACACCGGGGAGCTGTTTTTT. It translates to CATSRGPGQGNTGELFF.

The rearrangement uses TRBV28 and TRBJ2-1; D uncertain. V gave up 6 bases and J gave up 5 bases, with 17 bases separating them. The CDR3 runs to 15 residues. Germline assignment: CDR1 MDHEN and CDR2 SYDVKM. CDR3 bases: TGTGCCAGCAGCTCTGTAGGCGGCCAAAACAATGAGCAGTTCTTC. It yields the protein CASSSVGGQNNEQFF. The entire variable domain, with the rest obtained from reference TRBV28 and TRBJ2-1, is as follows: DVKVTQSSRYLVKRTGEKVFLECVQDMDHENMFWYRQDPGLGLRLIYFSYDVKMKEKGDIPEGYSVSREKKERFSLILESASTNQTSMYLCASSSVGGQNNEQFFGPGTRLTVL.

The chain couples TRBV7-9 to TRBJ1-3, with unresolved D. The CDR3 is 15 amino acids. Germline CDR1 and CDR2: SEHNR and FQNEAQ (reference sequence). The ends were cut back, 7 bases at V and 0 bases at J, with 13 bases in the middle. CDR3 sequence reads: CASTIGRNSGNTIYF. DNA for the CDR3: TGTGCCAGCACCATAGGGAGGAACTCTGGAAACACCATATATTTT.

The chain couples TRBV6-5 to TRBJ1-6, with D perhaps matching TRBD1 (5 bases). Germline CDR1 and CDR2: MNHEY and SVGAGI. Trimming pared 7 bases from V and 5 bases from J, leaving 12 bases between. This CDR3 is 14 amino acids long. The CDR3 sequence: CASKTDSNNSPLHF. Written as DNA, the CDR3 is TGTGCCAGCAAGACCGACAGTAATAATTCACCCCTCCACTTT.